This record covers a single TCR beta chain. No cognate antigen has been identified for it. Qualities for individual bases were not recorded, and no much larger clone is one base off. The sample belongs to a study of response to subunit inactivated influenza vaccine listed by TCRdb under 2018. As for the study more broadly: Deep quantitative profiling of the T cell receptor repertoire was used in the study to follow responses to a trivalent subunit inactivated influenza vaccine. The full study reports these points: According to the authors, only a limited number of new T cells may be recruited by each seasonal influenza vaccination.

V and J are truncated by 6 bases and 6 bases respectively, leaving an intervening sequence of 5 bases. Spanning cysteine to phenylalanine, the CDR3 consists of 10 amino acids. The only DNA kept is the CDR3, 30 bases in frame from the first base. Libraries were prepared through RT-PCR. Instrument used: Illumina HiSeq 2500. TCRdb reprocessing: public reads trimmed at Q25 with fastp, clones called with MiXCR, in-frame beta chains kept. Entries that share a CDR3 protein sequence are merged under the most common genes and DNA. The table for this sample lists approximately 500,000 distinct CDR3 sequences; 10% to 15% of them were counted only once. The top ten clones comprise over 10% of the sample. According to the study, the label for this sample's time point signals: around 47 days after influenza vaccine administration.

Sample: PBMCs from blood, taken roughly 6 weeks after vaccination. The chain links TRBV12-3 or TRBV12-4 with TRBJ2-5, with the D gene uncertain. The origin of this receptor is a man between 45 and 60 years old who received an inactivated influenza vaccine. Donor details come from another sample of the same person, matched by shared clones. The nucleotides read TGTGCCAGCAGGCTACAGACCCAGTACTTC. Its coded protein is CASRLQTQYF.